The present entry profiles one TCR beta chain with its context. This clonotype appeared many times. Its target antigen remains unknown. No much larger clonotype is one base removed from it; base qualities were not supplied. Set within a cohort of healthcare workers in London, UK, this nested case-control study involved weekly PCR testing of nasopharyngeal swabs along with blood sampling. Between 23 and 31 March 2020, the week of the UK lockdown, healthcare workers were enrolled and then followed up weekly for as long as 16 weeks. Library prep was done by 5' RACE. The sequencer was a NextSeq 500. Unique molecular identifiers were attached to individual cDNA molecules in the TCR library protocol so that sequencing error and PCR bias could be corrected. TCR alpha and beta chains were both sequenced, and the abundances of alpha and beta sequences in each sample were closely correlated with each other. The original pipeline was this. Decombinator V4 was used to annotate TCR sequences for V gene, J gene and CDR3. Expanded TCRs were defined as changing significantly between any two time points under a Poisson model with p below 0.0001. TCR abundances were normalised to the total number of TCRs sequenced per sample and were expressed as counts per million. TRAV1-2 paired with TRAJ12, TRAJ20 or TRAJ33 defined MAIT TCRs, while TRAV10 paired with TRAJ18 defined iNKT TCRs. VDJdb, accessed 1 November 2021, was searched for CMV, EBV and SARS-CoV-2 annotated TCRs, excluding TCRs annotated for multiple antigens. The raw public data were reprocessed by TCRdb itself: fastp quality trimming at Q25, MiXCR clonotype calling, in-frame beta chains only. Each record represents a unique CDR3 protein, reported with the most common genes and DNA among its rows. The authors' filters were not applied to this entry. The sample table holds 65,000 to 75,000 distinct CDR3 sequences, of which roughly 11% were seen once. Less than 5% of the sample rests with the top ten.

The sample belongs to a study of early T cells in non-severe SARS-CoV-2 infection listed by TCRdb under 2021. With respect to the entire study: Because TCR sequencing was done on bulk RNA from unsorted whole blood, the alpha and beta chains could not be paired. On the study overall, not on this receptor specifically: VDJdb matching was skewed toward anti-spike CD8 responses and likely underestimated virus-specific expansions by missing private and CD4 specificities.

The CDR3 holds 15 amino acids from the cysteine to the phenylalanine. The CDR3 DNA has 45 bases and is translated from base 1. According to the germline V gene, CDR1 reads MNHNS and CDR2 reads SASEGT. Deletion took 5 bases off V and 2 bases off J, with a span of 16 bases between the germline ends. This sequence uses TRBV6-1 and TRBJ2-7; 6 matching bases give a weak D call of TRBD1. The TCR was taken from an adult who was a healthcare worker with PCR-confirmed SARS-CoV-2 infection or an uninfected control (not recorded which). Material for sequencing was whole blood. This receptor has the CDR3 CASSLQGTFPYEQYF. The sequence in DNA is TGTGCCAGCAGTCTACAGGGCACCTTTCCCTACGAGCAGTACTTC.